The 29 T cell receptor beta chains in this list originate from one sample, sequenced in a study of regulatory T cells in long-lasting Graves disease. Time point indicated: newly diagnosed GD, antithyroid drugs for less than 3 months. Scientists built the TCR library using RNA that was extracted from PBMCs. Library construction for TCR beta used iRepertoire HTBI primers and Arm-PCR of CDR3 regions. TCRdb fed the multiplex PCR reads into MiXCR, producing one record per CDR3 protein. The sample includes around 500,000 distinct CDR3 sequences, about 14% seen only once; the top ten take over 7.5%. These data are also associated with another study on T cells in Graves' hyperthyroidism and ophthalmopathy.

The input for sequencing was peripheral blood mononuclear cells (PBMCs), taken at new diagnosis, from a patient treated with antithyroid drugs. These receptors were obtained from a man aged 25-45 years with Graves disease.

A word on this clonotype: A much larger clonotype is one base distant, so this may be a read error. This rearrangement joins TRBV28 to TRBJ2-7; 7 bases match TRBD2. Germline CDR1 and CDR2: MDHEN and SYDVKM. This CDR3 has 13 amino acids. The CDR3 here is CASSLVGDYVQYF. The CDR3 nucleotides read TGTGCCAGCAGTTTAGTAGGGGACTACGTGCAGTACTTC. The whole variable domain, remainder taken from reference TRBV28 and TRBJ2-7, is DVKVTQSSRYLVKRTGEKVFLECVQDMDHENMFWYRQDPGLGLRLIYFSYDVKMKEKGDIPEGYSVSREKKERFSLILESASTNQTSMYLCASSLVGDYVQYFGPGTRLTVT.

This clonotype was counted many times. The rearrangement joins TRBV2 to TRBJ1-6; maybe TRBD1 (5 bases). The CDR3 loop spans 15 amino acids. Looked up from germline, CDR1 is SNHLY and CDR2 is FYNNEI. V lost 3 bases and J 10 bases, leaving 16 bases between the germline ends. CDR3 in DNA: TGTGCCAGCAGTGAGAGGACCCGGGGCACGTCACCCCTCCACTTT. Its translation is CASSERTRGTSPLHF. Complete variable domain (other parts from reference TRBV2 and TRBJ1-6): EPEVTQTPSHQVTQMGQEVILRCVPISNHLYFYWYRQILGQKVEFLVSFYNNEISEKSEIFDDQFSVERPDGSNFTLKIRSTKLEDSAMYFCASSERTRGTSPLHFGNGTRLTVT.

This clonotype was observed many times. The junction does not match germline at one end; this may be a read error. The J gene is TRBJ1-1, the V gene TRBV29-1; D may be TRBD1 (5 bases). The CDR3 runs 14 residues. In germline, CDR1 is SQVTM, CDR2 ANQGSEA. In DNA form, the CDR3 reads TGCAGCGCTGAAGGTGGGGCTTTGAACACTGAAGCTTTCTTT. This encodes CSAEGGALNTEAFF. Complete variable domain (other parts from reference TRBV29-1 and TRBJ1-1): SAVISQKPSRDICQRGTSLTIQCQVDSQVTMMFWYRQQPGQSLTLIATANQGSEATYESGFVIDKFPISRPNLTFSTLTVSNMSPEDSSIYLCSAEGGALNTEAFFGQGTRLTVV.

In its sample, this clonotype was seen many times. A read error may produce the germline difference seen at one junction end. This chain joins TRBV5-1 and TRBJ2-7; D may match TRBD1 or TRBD2 (5 bases each). The germline CDR1 and CDR2 sequences are SGHRS and YFSETQ. The CDR3 has 18 residues. The DNA for the CDR3 is TGTGCCAGCAGCTCGCCCGGGACGCGACCTGAAAGGGCCTACGAGCAGTACTTC. Translated, it gives CASSSPGTRPERAYEQYF. Filled out from reference TRBV5-1 and TRBJ2-7, the complete variable domain reads KAGVTQTPRYLIKTRGQQVTLSCSPISGHRSVSWYQQTPGQGLQFLFEYFSETQRNKGNFPGRFSGRQFSNSRSEMNVSTLELGDSALYLCASSSPGTRPERAYEQYFGPGTRLTVT.

This clonotype appeared many times. The V gene is TRBV7-9, the J gene TRBJ1-1, with D possibly being TRBD1 (5 bases). The V end lost 3 bases, the J end lost 2 bases, and 10 bases lay between the germline ends. Looked up from germline, CDR1 is SEHNR and CDR2 is FQNEAQ (reference sequence). The length of the CDR3 is 14 residues. CDR3 loop: CASSFDRLNTEAFF. The DNA of the CDR3 is TGTGCCAGCAGCTTCGACAGACTAAACACTGAAGCTTTCTTT. The full variable domain, completed using reference TRBV7-9 and TRBJ1-1, is DTGVSQNPRHKITKRGQNVTFRCDPISEHNRLYWYRQTLGQGPEFLTYFQNEAQLEKSRLLSDRFSAERPKGSFSTLEIQRTEQGDSAMYLCASSFDRLNTEAFFGQGTRLTVV.

The rearrangement joins TRBV27 to TRBJ2-3, with 7 bases lining up with TRBD2. Germline CDR1 reads MNHEY; CDR2 reads SMNVEV (reference sequence). CDR3 length: 15 amino acids. The ends lost 10 bases at V and 1 base at J; junction bases unmatched: 11. The CDR3, as DNA: TGTGCCACCTCGGAACTAGCGCTCCGCACAGATACGCAGTATTTT. As protein: CATSELALRTDTQYF.

In this sample, this clonotype turned up many times. This chain joins TRBV27 and TRBJ2-5, with D unresolved. V shed 2 bases and J shed 3 bases, with 7 bases lying between them. The CDR3 consists of 13 residues. Germline V gives CDR1 MNHEY, CDR2 SMNVEV (reference sequence). CDR3 nucleotide sequence: TGTGCCAGCAGTTTAAACAGAGAAGAGACCCAGTACTTC. Translation: CASSLNREETQYF.

The genes are TRBV19 and TRBJ2-7; TRBD1 agrees at 7 bases. Unmatched junction bases numbered 12, after V lost 7 bases and J lost 3 bases. Germline lookup yields CDR1 LNHDA and CDR2 SQIVND (reference sequence). The CDR3 is made up of 15 amino acids. The CDR3 loop reads CASTLRTGGNYEQYF. In DNA form, the CDR3 reads TGTGCCAGTACCCTACGGACAGGTGGTAACTACGAGCAGTACTTC.

This clonotype was counted ten times or more. The V gene is TRBV28, the J gene TRBJ1-2, with a weak D call TRBD1 (6 bases). This CDR3 is 16 amino acids long. Germline CDR1 reads MDHEN; CDR2 reads SYDVKM. The V and J ends lost 5 bases and 5 bases respectively, with 21 bases between them. Here the CDR3 reads CASSVSGTRHGYGYTF. CDR3 nucleotides: TGTGCCAGCAGTGTCTCCGGGACAAGACATGGTTATGGCTACACCTTC.

The chain recombines TRBV4-1 with TRBJ1-5; D ambiguous. CDR3 length equals 15 residues. V was cut by 0 bases and J by 1 base, with 7 bases left in between. Germline assignment: CDR1 MGHRA and CDR2 YSYEKL. As DNA, the CDR3 is TGCGCCAGCAGCCAAGATCTGCGGAGCAATCAGCCCCAGCATTTT. Amino acids: CASSQDLRSNQPQHF.

J is TRBJ1-1 and V is TRBV5-4; D unclear. V lost 5 bases and J lost 1, with 9 bases in between. The CDR3 sequence is 13 residues long. Germline CDR1 and CDR2: SGHNT and YYREEE (reference sequence). CDR3 residues: CASSNVENTEAFF. The CDR3 DNA follows: TGTGCCAGCAGTAATGTAGAGAACACTGAAGCTTTCTTT. Full variable domain (missing parts from reference TRBV5-4 and TRBJ1-1): ETGVTQSPTHLIKTRGQQVTLRCSSQSGHNTVSWYQQALGQGPQFIFQYYREEENGRGNFPPRFSGLQFPNYSSELNVNALELDDSALYLCASSNVENTEAFFGQGTRLTVV.

This clonotype was counted many times. V gene TRBV27 combines with J gene TRBJ2-7; a weak D match, TRBD1 (5 bases). From germline, CDR1 is MNHEY and CDR2 SMNVEV (reference sequence). The V end lost 6 bases, the J end lost 6 bases, and 18 bases lay between the germline ends. The CDR3 runs 14 residues. CDR3 coding DNA: TGTGCCAGCAGGGGGCAGGCCCGTCTGGGCGAGCAGTACTTC. It codes for CASRGQARLGEQYF.

In this sample, this clonotype turned up many times. The rearrangement joins TRBV10-3 to TRBJ2-7; 13 bases match TRBD2. This CDR3 spans 15 amino acids. Germline trimming cut 6 bases from V and 3 bases from J; bases unmatched to any gene: 5. CDR1 and CDR2 from the germline V gene are ENHRY and SYGVKD. DNA for the CDR3: TGTGCCATCAGCCAGGGACTAGCGGGGAGCTACGAGCAGTACTTC. It is translated as CAISQGLAGSYEQYF.

This clonotype was recorded many times. The chain uses TRBV7-8 and TRBJ1-1, with D possibly matching TRBD1 (6 bases). Germline V gene data show CDR1 as SGHVS and CDR2 as FQNEAQ. CDR3 length: 14 residues. The germline V and J ends were trimmed by 5 bases and 2 bases, with 12 bases remaining between them. In nucleotides, the CDR3 is TGTGCCAGCAGCGACGCACAGGGTAACACTGAAGCTTTCTTT. Translation: CASSDAQGNTEAFF.

This clonotype was seen a few times. The chain uses TRBV10-3 and TRBJ2-7; D assignment may be TRBD1 or TRBD2 (6 bases each). V lost 0 bases, J lost 7 bases, and 19 bases lay in between. The CDR3 is 16 amino acids. Germline CDR1 reads ENHRY; CDR2 reads SYGVKD. CDR3 region: CAISESGGWGDGEQYF. The CDR3, as DNA: TGTGCCATCAGTGAGTCGGGGGGCTGGGGGGACGGGGAGCAGTACTTC.

This clonotype occurred a few times. The rearrangement uses TRBV25-1 and TRBJ1-1, with 10 bases that match TRBD1. CDR1 MGHDK and CDR2 SYGVNS come from the germline V gene. There are 15 residues in the CDR3. Trimming removed 3 bases from V and 0 bases from J; junction bases left unmatched: 1. The CDR3 DNA follows: TGTGCCAGCAGTGAGACAGGGGGCATGAACACTGAAGCTTTCTTT. Translated, it gives CASSETGGMNTEAFF.

With regard to this clonotype: The junction departs from germline at one end; a sequencing error may be responsible. J is TRBJ2-2 and V is TRBV7-9; D is tentatively TRBD1 or TRBD2 (5 bases each). The CDR3 runs 12 residues. Germline CDR1 is SEHNR and CDR2 is FQNEAQ (reference sequence). CDR3 in DNA: TGTGCCAGCAGCTTGGGACCCGGGGAGCCGTTTTTT. This sequence encodes CASSLGPGEPFF.

The CDR3 nucleotides read TGCAGCGTTGAAGGGCAGACCTCCTACGAGCAGTACTTC. Translation gives CSVEGQTSYEQYF. The V gene is TRBV29-1, the J gene TRBJ2-7; the D is unclear. This CDR3 has 13 amino acids. Germline V gene lookup returns CDR1 SQVTM and CDR2 ANQGSEA. Trimming shortened V by 1 base and J by 0 bases, and 7 bases separated the two germline ends.

In regard to this clonotype: A much larger clone lies one base from this, so it may be a read error. The chain is built from TRBV6-2 or TRBV6-3 and TRBJ2-7; tentatively, D is TRBD2 (6 bases). Trimming pared 6 bases from V and 6 bases from J, leaving 15 bases between. In germline, CDR1 is MNHEY, CDR2 SVGEGT. CDR3 length: 13 amino acids. The CDR3 is CASSPPWRAEQYF. The CDR3 DNA reads TGTGCCAGCAGCCCCCCTTGGAGGGCCGAGCAGTACTTC.

This clonotype showed up many times. This rearrangement joins TRBV27 to TRBJ1-6; no clear D. CDR1 and CDR2 (germline): MNHEY, SMNVEV (reference sequence). This CDR3 region has 17 residues. Trimming shortened V by 4 bases and J by 9 bases, and 22 bases separated the two germline ends. The chain's CDR3 is CASSSPSRITGGSPLHF. CDR3 bases: TGTGCCAGCAGTTCCCCCTCCAGAATAACTGGTGGTTCACCCCTCCACTTT.

This clonotype was seen a single time. The chain couples TRBV6-2 or TRBV6-3 to TRBJ2-1, with 9 bases identical to TRBD1. The germline CDR1 and CDR2 sequences are MNHEY and SVGEGT. Germline trimming cut 0 bases from V and 7 bases from J; bases unmatched to any gene: 19. This CDR3 region has 20 residues. CDR3 sequence (DNA): TGTGCCAGCAGTTACTCGCGGCCGGGACAGGGCCAGCGGGGACCAAATGAGCAGTTCTTC. It encodes CASSYSRPGQGQRGPNEQFF.

This clonotype was counted between two and nine times. A much larger clone lies a single base off, so this may be a read error. The chain employs TRBV20-1 and TRBJ2-1, with D possibly matching TRBD2 (7 bases). Between the trimmed V and J ends, which lost 5 bases and 9 bases, there was a span of 23 bases. CDR3 length: 15 residues. Germline CDR1 and CDR2: DFQATT and SNEGSKA (reference sequence). The CDR3 DNA reads TGCAGTGCTGCCTCTGGGGAGGGGGGGCTGAGTGAGCAGTTCTTC. As protein: CSAASGEGGLSEQFF.

This chain connects TRBV5-6 to TRBJ2-1, with a weak D call TRBD2 (6 bases). The CDR3 sequence is 16 residues long. Deletions cut 0 bases from V and 6 bases from J, with 16 bases between. Germline lookup yields CDR1 SGHDT and CDR2 YYEEEE. The CDR3 DNA reads TGTGCCAGCAGCTTGGAACGACTAGTTGGGGGCAATGAGCAGTTCTTC. Residues: CASSLERLVGGNEQFF. The variable domain in full, with the rest retrieved from reference TRBV5-6 and TRBJ2-1, is DAGVTQSPTHLIKTRGQQVTLRCSPKSGHDTVSWYQQALGQGPQFIFQYYEEEERQRGNFPDRFSGHQFPNYSSELNVNALLLGDSALYLCASSLERLVGGNEQFFGPGTRLTVL.

About this clonotype itself: A single base separates this from a much larger clone, so it may be a read error. This chain uses TRBV7-9 with TRBJ2-1; perhaps D is TRBD1 or TRBD2 (5 bases each). The CDR3 totals 15 residues. Looked up from germline, CDR1 is SEHNR and CDR2 is FQNEAQ (reference sequence). Trimming took off 2 bases at V and 10 bases at J, with 18 bases between the two ends. CDR3 bases: TGTGCCAGCAGCTTACTCGGGGCTCGGTCCTACGAGCAGTTCTTC. The encoded protein is CASSLLGARSYEQFF.

This clonotype was counted many times. The rearrangement links TRBV27 to TRBJ2-3; TRBD2 matches 7 bases. J lost 0 bases, V lost 5 bases, and 8 bases had no gene match. Germline assignment: CDR1 MNHEY and CDR2 SMNVEV (reference sequence). This CDR3 spans 16 amino acids. CDR3 protein: CASSPRSGSSTDTQYF. The CDR3 DNA follows: TGTGCCAGCAGTCCCCGTAGCGGGTCTAGCACAGATACGCAGTATTTT.

This clonotype was seen a few times. A read error is possible here, since a much larger clone lies one base away. The chain has TRBV6-9 and TRBJ1-4, with D hard to call. Trimming removed 2 bases at V and 9 bases at J, with 25 bases between. The CDR3 runs to 18 residues. Per germline, CDR1 MNHGY and CDR2 SVAAGI. The DNA of the CDR3 is TGTGCCAGCAGTTATCCTACCCTTCGGCCCCAACTCGAGAAAAAACTGTTTTTT. Its protein is CASSYPTLRPQLEKKLFF.

This clonotype was seen repeatedly, ten times or more. V and J are TRBV11-2 and TRBJ1-4, with D possibly matching TRBD1 (6 bases). The germline CDR1 and CDR2 sequences are SGHAT and FQNNGV. V lost 1 base to trimming and J lost 8 bases, with 17 bases between them. The CDR3 extends over 16 amino acids. The CDR3 sequence is CASSLAPQGYGEKLFF. The CDR3 coding sequence is TGTGCCAGCAGCTTAGCCCCACAGGGATACGGAGAAAAACTGTTTTTT.

This clonotype was observed at least ten times. This chain uses TRBV27 with TRBJ2-1; 11 nucleotides align to TRBD2. Germline loops: CDR1 MNHEY, CDR2 SMNVEV (reference sequence). V shed 5 bases, J shed 2 bases, and the junction held 8 bases outside the gene matches. The CDR3 sequence is 17 residues long. The CDR3 protein is CASSHTLAGGPYNEQFF. CDR3 coding DNA: TGTGCCAGCAGTCACACCCTAGCGGGAGGCCCCTACAATGAGCAGTTCTTC.

This clonotype turned up a few times. One base away lies a much larger clone, so this may be a sequencing read error. The CDR3 reads CTSSLALPGGELFF. For the CDR3, the DNA is TGTACCAGCAGCTTAGCCTTGCCGGGCGGGGAGCTGTTTTTT. The rearrangement uses TRBV7-9 and TRBJ2-2; D gene ambiguous. This CDR3 spans 14 amino acids. The germline gives CDR1 SEHNR, CDR2 FQNEAQ (reference sequence).